This T cell receptor beta chain was profiled in a study of cytomegalovirus exposure and HLA in healthy donors. Study conclusions and caveats: DRB1 had the most TCR associations and HLA-C the fewest, a later analysis found, with rates varying by HLA locus. TCR beta sequences reportedly predicted the HLA-A and HLA-B alleles of most subjects accurately. Serostatus for CMV was the only available immune exposure information.

A word on this clone: What it binds is unknown.

In the PCR, 60 Vbeta and 13 Jbeta primers were used. The repertoire was sequenced with immunoSEQ multiplex PCR; TCRdb's copy has only in-frame clones and lacks some. The data hold approximately 190,000 clones, with around 85% observed a single time. The donors comprised healthy bone marrow donors. CDR1 and CDR2 from the germline V gene are MNHEY and SVGAGI. The CDR3 runs to 14 residues. Deletions cut 1 base from V and 4 bases from J, with 10 bases between. The receptor comes from a man aged 40-49 years in good health and CMV-seropositive. V gene TRBV6-5 combines with J gene TRBJ1-2; the D is unclear. Source material: PBMCs. For the CDR3, the DNA is TGTGCCAGCAGTTACTATGCACCGGGCTATGGCTACACCTTC. As protein: CASSYYAPGYGYTF.